These 26 T cell receptor beta chains were sequenced from one sample in a study of vaccination and CD4 T cells after COVID-19. Using its own MiXCR run on the PCR reads, TCRdb lists one record per CDR3 protein. The table lists approximately 30,000 distinct CDR3 sequences, 45% to 65% of them singletons. Time point of the sample: late sampling 161 to 241 days after vaccination in three convalescent patients. The specimen was CD4+ T cells from blood, collected about 7 months after SARS-CoV-2 vaccination. Source of these receptors: a human donor who had recovered from COVID-19.

This clonotype was seen more than once but under ten times. The V gene is TRBV7-2, the J gene TRBJ2-3; D remains unclear. The CDR3 loop spans 13 amino acids. V was shortened by 9 bases and J by 6 bases, with 16 bases between the two germline ends. Germline CDR1 reads SGHTA; CDR2 reads FQGNSA. Written as DNA, the CDR3 is TGTGCCAGTAGTCCGACCCCCCGGGATACGCAGTATTTT. Translated: CASSPTPRDTQYF.

This clonotype was seen a handful of times. The chain couples TRBV7-2 to TRBJ1-2, with a weak D call TRBD1 (6 bases). Looked up from germline, CDR1 is SGHTA and CDR2 is FQGNSA. V was shortened by 5 bases and J by 5 bases, with 15 bases between the two germline ends. The CDR3 length is 14 residues. The CDR3 region is CASSLDGTQYGYTF. For the CDR3, the DNA is TGTGCCAGCAGCCTCGACGGGACACAATATGGCTACACCTTC.

DNA of the CDR3: TGTGCCACCAGCAGAGGCAGACAAGTTCGTAGCGCCTACAATGAGCAGTTCTTC. It specifies CATSRGRQVRSAYNEQFF. The chain combines TRBV15 with TRBJ2-1; TRBD2 is a possible D gene (5 bases). Germline-derived CDR1 and CDR2 are LNHNV and YYDKDF (reference sequence). Deletions cut 1 base from V and 2 bases from J, with 18 bases between. This CDR3 has 18 amino acids.

This chain connects TRBV6-5 to TRBJ1-6; no firm D call. V dropped 0 bases and J dropped 8 bases, with 11 bases sitting between them. This CDR3 comprises 15 residues. Per germline, CDR1 MNHEY and CDR2 SVGAGI. As DNA, the CDR3 is TGTGCCAGCAGTTACTCTAACGCACGCTATTCACCCCTCCACTTT. Translating gives CASSYSNARYSPLHF.

V usage is TRBV20-1 and J usage is TRBJ1-2; TRBD1 agrees at 9 bases. The CDR3 has 14 amino acids. The V segment lost 1 base and the J segment 7 bases; nucleotides outside the gene matches: 7. The germline V gene has CDR1 DFQATT and CDR2 SNEGSKA (reference sequence). CDR3 nucleotide sequence: TGCAGTGCTAGAGCCGGGACAGGGTTTAGTGGCTACACCTTC. Its protein product is CSARAGTGFSGYTF.

CDR3 sequence reads: CASSLNPVGNEQFF. CDR3 coding DNA: TGTGCCAGCAGCTTAAACCCGGTTGGCAATGAGCAGTTCTTC. The chain links TRBV7-3 to TRBJ2-1; D remains ambiguous. The V gene's germline CDR1 is SGHTA and CDR2 FQGTGA. Trimming took 1 base from V and 6 from J, leaving 10 bases between them. The length of the CDR3 is 14 residues.

The chain recombines TRBV24-1 with TRBJ2-5, with D uncertain. V lost 3 bases to trimming and J lost 4 bases, with 14 bases between them. The CDR3 length is 15 residues. Germline CDR1 KGHDR, CDR2 SFDVKD. CDR3 loop: CATSDRLGRLETQYF. The CDR3 DNA follows: TGTGCCACCAGTGATCGGTTGGGTCGATTAGAGACCCAGTACTTC.

This clonotype was counted only a few times. The chain recombines TRBV20-1 with TRBJ2-3, with 9 bases fitting TRBD2. The V and J ends lost 6 bases and 2 bases, in that order; junction bases with no gene match: 6. The CDR3 sequence is 14 residues long. The germline gives CDR1 DFQATT, CDR2 SNEGSKA (reference sequence). CDR3 region: CSAKPGLATDTQYF. CDR3 bases: TGCAGTGCCAAGCCGGGACTAGCCACAGATACGCAGTATTTT.

The rearrangement uses TRBV24-1 and TRBJ1-1; D unclear. In germline, CDR1 is KGHDR, CDR2 SFDVKD. Between the trimmed V and J ends, which lost 4 bases and 10 bases, there was a span of 15 bases. The CDR3 loop spans 13 amino acids. DNA of the CDR3: TGTGCCACCAGTGACCCGAACATCATCGGAGCTTTCTTT. This sequence encodes CATSDPNIIGAFF.

This clonotype was seen a few times. This chain uses TRBV7-2 with TRBJ2-3; 7 bases fit TRBD2. The junction had 3 bases not matched to a gene; V was cut back by 1 base and J by 5 bases. Germline lookup yields CDR1 SGHTA and CDR2 FQGNSA. The CDR3 loop spans 14 amino acids. The CDR3 sequence: CASSLVSSGDTQYF. The CDR3 nucleotides are TGTGCCAGCAGCTTAGTTTCTAGCGGAGATACGCAGTATTTT. Looking up the rest from reference TRBV7-2 and TRBJ2-3 gives the full variable domain: GAGVSQSPSNKVTEKGKDVELRCDPISGHTALYWYRQSLGQGLEFLIYFQGNSAPDKSGLPSDRFSAERTGGSVSTLTIQRTQQEDSAVYLCASSLVSSGDTQYFGPGTRLTVL.

The chain uses TRBV19 and TRBJ2-1, with 12 bases lining up with TRBD2. CDR1 is LNHDA and CDR2 is SQIVND in the germline V gene (reference sequence). V gave up 5 bases and J gave up 3 bases; unmatched junction bases: 2. CDR3 size: 15 residues. The CDR3 region is CASSSTSGSYNEQFF. In nucleotides, the CDR3 is TGTGCCAGTAGTTCGACTAGCGGGAGCTACAATGAGCAGTTCTTC.

The chain is built from TRBV27 and TRBJ2-5; maybe TRBD2 (5 bases). CDR3 size: 11 residues. The germline V gene has CDR1 MNHEY and CDR2 SMNVEV (reference sequence). The V and J ends lost 8 bases and 2 bases respectively, with 6 bases between them. CDR3 coding DNA: TGTGCCAGCTCGGGGCAAGAGACCCAGTACTTC. Amino acids: CASSGQETQYF.

V and J are TRBV7-6 and TRBJ2-7, with D possibly being TRBD2 (6 bases). The CDR3 has 15 amino acids. V was trimmed by 5 bases and J by 3 bases, leaving 17 bases between them. Germline values: CDR1 SGHVS, CDR2 FNYEAQ. As DNA, the CDR3 is TGTGCCAGCAGCCGGGAGCCGGGAAACAACTACGAGCAGTACTTC. This codes for CASSREPGNNYEQYF.

This clonotype ranks as medium-sized. The chain links TRBV15 to TRBJ2-5; D remains unclear. Deletions cut 1 base from V and 5 bases from J, with 8 bases between. The CDR3 has 13 residues. The germline gives CDR1 LNHNV, CDR2 YYDKDF (reference sequence). The CDR3, as DNA: TGTGCCACCAGCAGAGTGTTCGTGGAGACCCAGTACTTC. This gives the protein CATSRVFVETQYF.

The chain combines TRBV11-3 with TRBJ2-5; TRBD2 aligns across 13 bases. This CDR3 is 16 amino acids long. The junction had 7 bases not matched to a gene; V was cut back by 5 bases and J by 4 bases. Germline V lookup: CDR1 SGHNT, CDR2 YENEEA. CDR3 residues: CASSPRTSGSGETQYF. The CDR3 bases are TGTGCCAGCAGCCCTAGGACTAGCGGGAGTGGAGAGACCCAGTACTTC.

This clonotype has a handful of counts. The chain recombines TRBV19 with TRBJ2-7; tentative D call: TRBD1 (6 bases). Germline CDR1 reads LNHDA; CDR2 reads SQIVND (reference sequence). The CDR3 runs 14 residues. V lost 5 bases and J lost 6, with 17 bases in between. This CDR3 is CASSEQGVVGEQYF. The CDR3 nucleotides read TGTGCCAGTAGTGAACAGGGCGTGGTGGGCGAGCAGTACTTC. The complete variable domain, with remaining parts taken from reference TRBV19 and TRBJ2-7, reads DGGITQSPKYLFRKEGQNVTLSCEQNLNHDAMYWYRQDPGQGLRLIYYSQIVNDFQKGDIAEGYSVSREKKESFPLTVTSAQKNPTAFYLCASSEQGVVGEQYFGPGTRLTVT.

V is TRBV4-1 and J is TRBJ1-2; no clear D. The germline V gene encodes CDR1 MGHRA and CDR2 YSYEKL. V was trimmed by 1 base and J by 6 bases, leaving 12 bases between them. The CDR3 contains 14 residues. DNA of the CDR3: TGCGCCAGCAGCCAAGTATCCGGTACAAATGGCTACACCTTC. Its translation: CASSQVSGTNGYTF.

The genes are TRBV20-1 and TRBJ2-7; 10 bases match TRBD2. With 2 bases clipped from V and 2 bases from J, the junction kept 6 bases outside the gene matches. Per the germline V gene, CDR1 is DFQATT and CDR2 is SNEGSKA (reference sequence). The CDR3 totals 15 residues. For the CDR3, the DNA is TGCAGTGCTAGACCGGGACTAGCGCTTACCTACGAGCAGTACTTC. This encodes CSARPGLALTYEQYF.

CDR3 in DNA: TGTGCCAGCAGCCCAAGGAGACTGGGACCGGATGAGCAGTTCTTC. Its translation: CASSPRRLGPDEQFF. The V call is TRBV7-3, the J call TRBJ2-1, with D perhaps TRBD1 or TRBD2 (5 bases each). There are 15 residues in the CDR3. V gave up 5 bases and J gave up 8 bases, with 19 bases separating them. The V gene's germline CDR1 is SGHTA and CDR2 FQGTGA.

The chain carries TRBV7-8 and TRBJ2-7; unclear D gene. CDR3 size: 15 residues. Germline V lookup: CDR1 SGHVS, CDR2 FQNEAQ. Trimming removed 3 bases at V and 5 bases at J, with 17 bases between. The CDR3 here is CASSLGTGTSNEQYF. CDR3 nucleotide sequence: TGTGCCAGCAGCTTGGGTACCGGTACCTCAAACGAGCAGTACTTC.

This chain uses TRBV28 with TRBJ2-3, with 7 nucleotides matching TRBD2. Germline assignment: CDR1 MDHEN and CDR2 SYDVKM. The CDR3 sequence is 16 residues long. The J segment lost 6 bases and the V segment lost 3 bases, leaving 12 bases of the junction unmatched. The CDR3 nucleotides are TGTGCCAGCAGTTTTCTTAGCGGGTCTGGAGAGGATACGCAGTATTTT. This translates into CASSFLSGSGEDTQYF. Complete variable domain (other parts from reference TRBV28 and TRBJ2-3): DVKVTQSSRYLVKRTGEKVFLECVQDMDHENMFWYRQDPGLGLRLIYFSYDVKMKEKGDIPEGYSVSREKKERFSLILESASTNQTSMYLCASSFLSGSGEDTQYFGPGTRLTVL.

This clonotype was picked up a small number of times. The V and J genes are TRBV6-1 and TRBJ2-7; D is possibly TRBD1 (5 bases). The CDR3 runs 13 residues. The germline V and J ends were trimmed by 6 bases and 3 bases, with 12 bases remaining between them. Germline-derived CDR1 and CDR2 are MNHNS and SASEGT. CDR3 sequence (DNA): TGTGCCAGCAGCATCAGGGATTACTACGAGCAGTACTTC. It specifies CASSIRDYYEQYF.

This clonotype was seen a few times. The CDR3 protein is CATTQGFGNIQYF. Here the CDR3 DNA reads TGTGCCACCACCCAGGGGTTTGGAAACATTCAGTACTTC. The chain employs TRBV15 and TRBJ2-4, with D perhaps TRBD1 (6 bases). This CDR3 spans 13 amino acids. The ends were cut back, 7 bases at V and 6 bases at J, with 13 bases in the middle. Germline assignment: CDR1 LNHNV and CDR2 YYDKDF (reference sequence).

The chain recombines TRBV6-1 with TRBJ2-7; D is perhaps TRBD2 (6 bases). Germline V gene data show CDR1 as MNHNS and CDR2 as SASEGT. This CDR3 comprises 13 residues. The V end lost 5 bases, the J end lost 3 bases, and 11 bases lay between the germline ends. The CDR3 sequence is CASSRDSNYEQYF. CDR3 nucleotide sequence: TGTGCCAGCAGTCGGGACTCAAACTACGAGCAGTACTTC.

This sequence joins TRBV28 and TRBJ2-7, with a weak D call TRBD1 (6 bases). Trimming stripped 7 bases from V and 4 bases from J, with 17 bases between. Germline V lookup: CDR1 MDHEN, CDR2 SYDVKM. This CDR3 is 14 amino acids long. Written as DNA, the CDR3 is TGTGCCAGCAAATTTTGGGGGACAAGTTACGAGCAGTACTTC. Translation gives CASKFWGTSYEQYF. The full variable domain, rest sourced from reference TRBV28 and TRBJ2-7, is DVKVTQSSRYLVKRTGEKVFLECVQDMDHENMFWYRQDPGLGLRLIYFSYDVKMKEKGDIPEGYSVSREKKERFSLILESASTNQTSMYLCASKFWGTSYEQYFGPGTRLTVT.

V is TRBV6-1 and J is TRBJ2-7, with 8 bases fitting TRBD2. Trimming removed 4 bases from V and 6 bases from J; junction bases left unmatched: 5. The germline CDR1 and CDR2 sequences are MNHNS and SASEGT. The CDR3 has 13 residues. The chain's CDR3 is CASSVGTSTEQYF. The CDR3 region has the DNA TGTGCCAGCAGTGTGGGGACTAGTACCGAGCAGTACTTC.